The entry that follows covers one TCR beta chain sequence. Its antigen is unidentified. The data stem from a study of OX40 agonist ivuxolimab in advanced cancers. Whole-study context: Ivuxolimab, an agonistic anti-OX40 (CD134) antibody, was given to patients. From 23 to 79 years was the age range, with a mean of roughly 64 years, and approximately 84% were male.

CDR3 length equals 12 residues. Trimming pared 4 bases from V and 12 bases from J, leaving 15 bases between. The germline gives CDR1 MNHEY, CDR2 SMNVEV (reference sequence). Whole-study findings and limits: The study found among the lowest clonal expansion in partial responders at 0.1-3.0 mg/kg. Clonal expansion was seen in CD4+ and CD8+ blood T cells by week 6 at 0.1 to 3.0 mg/kg.

The protocol was immunoSEQ multiplex PCR, while the TCRdb copy is restricted to in-frame clones and leaves out a portion. The data hold roughly 50,000 clones, with approximately 80% observed a single time. The origin of this receptor is an adult with an advanced solid tumor such as melanoma, head and neck, liver or kidney cancer. The rearrangement joins TRBV27 to TRBJ1-1; no clear D. Sequenced here: CD4+ or CD8+ T cells sorted from blood, sampled in a trial of the OX40 agonist ivuxolimab. The chain's CDR3 is CASSSDQDVPFF. The CDR3, as DNA: TGTGCCAGCAGTTCAGATCAGGATGTCCCTTTCTTT.